This T cell receptor beta chain is drawn from a study of OX40 agonist ivuxolimab in advanced cancers. Germline lookup yields CDR1 KGHSH and CDR2 LQKENI. This CDR3 is 13 amino acids long. Between the trimmed V and J ends, which lost 3 bases and 0 bases, there was a span of 6 bases. Data came from immunoSEQ multiplex PCR; TCRdb stores just in-frame clones and leaves some out. The sample has fewer than 95,000 clones, approximately 85% seen once; the top ten hold approximately 0.61%. This clone was seen more than once but under ten times. Other nucleotide sequences in the sample specify the same CDR3. The chain carries TRBV18 and TRBJ2-7; TRBD2 might be the D (5 bases). The source is an adult with an advanced solid tumor such as melanoma, head and neck, liver or kidney cancer. The sequences come from CD4+ or CD8+ T cells sorted from blood, collected in a trial of the OX40 agonist ivuxolimab. In DNA form, the CDR3 reads TGTGCCAGCTCACCGGGGAGCTCCTACGAGCAGTACTTC. Amino acid sequence: CASSPGSSYEQYF. Combining the CDR3 with reference TRBV18 and TRBJ2-7 gives the whole variable domain NAGVMQNPRHLVRRRGQEARLRCSPMKGHSHVYWYRQLPEEGLKFMVYLQKENIIDESGMPKERFSAEFPKEGPSILRIQQVVRGDSAAYFCASSPGSSYEQYFGPGTRLTVT.